One and the same sample provided the 22 T cell receptor beta chains below, sequenced in a study of blood T cell repertoires in COVID-19. Assay: immunoSEQ multiplex PCR; the TCRdb copy retains only in-frame clones and omits some. The sample records around 300,000 clones, around 90% being singletons. Sequenced input: PBMCs or T cells enriched from blood (not recorded which). Receptors originate from a woman aged 55-75 years in a cohort exposed to, infected with or recovered from COVID-19 (not recorded which).

This clone was counted between two and nine times. V gene TRBV7-8 combines with J gene TRBJ2-2, with unresolved D. This CDR3 spans 13 amino acids. Per the germline V gene, CDR1 is SGHVS and CDR2 is FQNEAQ. The V and J ends lost 6 bases and 4 bases respectively, with 9 bases between them. CDR3 sequence reads: CASRPRGTGELFF. In nucleotides, the CDR3 is TGTGCCAGCAGGCCGAGAGGCACCGGGGAGCTGTTTTTT.

The J gene is TRBJ1-3, the V gene TRBV30, with D perhaps matching TRBD1 (6 bases). CDR3 length equals 12 residues. Germline V gives CDR1 GTSNPN, CDR2 SVGIG (reference sequence). V lost 5 bases, J lost 4 bases, and 9 bases lay in between. The CDR3 spells CAWGGQGNTIYF. The CDR3 DNA follows: TGTGCCTGGGGGGGGCAGGGAAACACCATATATTTT. The complete variable domain, with remaining parts taken from reference TRBV30 and TRBJ1-3, reads SQTIHQWPATLVQPVGSPLSLECTVEGTSNPNLYWYRQAAGRGLQLLFYSVGIGQISSEVPQNLSASRPQDRQFILSSKKLLLSDSGFYLCAWGGQGNTIYFGEGSWLTVV.

The chain is built from TRBV27 and TRBJ1-2; 7 bases are shared with TRBD1. V trimming: 5 bases; J trimming: 2 bases; junction bases outside the gene matches: 5. The CDR3 contains 14 residues. The germline V gene encodes CDR1 MNHEY and CDR2 SMNVEV (reference sequence). The chain's CDR3 is CASSTETGNYGYTF. The DNA for the CDR3 is TGTGCCAGCAGTACCGAGACAGGGAACTATGGCTACACCTTC.

The gene calls are TRBV28 and TRBJ1-5; the match to TRBD1 covers 9 bases. The CDR3 is 16 amino acids. Losses at the gene ends were 2 bases for V and 0 bases for J; bases not matched to a gene: 2. Germline V gene data show CDR1 as MDHEN and CDR2 as SYDVKM. The CDR3 reads CASSLDRGYSNQPQHF. Here the CDR3 DNA reads TGTGCCAGCAGTTTAGACAGGGGGTATAGCAATCAGCCCCAGCATTTT.

This chain links TRBV7-2 with TRBJ1-1; D is uncertain. V shed 5 bases and J shed 1 base, with 5 bases lying between them. CDR1 is SGHTA and CDR2 is FQGNSA in the germline V gene. This CDR3 is built from 12 residues. The CDR3 DNA follows: TGTGCCAGCAGCCATAGGAACACTGAAGCTTTCTTT. Amino acids: CASSHRNTEAFF.

V usage is TRBV19 and J usage is TRBJ2-7, with TRBD2 matching over 10 bases. In germline, CDR1 is LNHDA, CDR2 SQIVND (reference sequence). The V segment lost 3 bases and the J segment 3 bases; nucleotides outside the gene matches: 5. The length of the CDR3 is 15 residues. CDR3 DNA sequence: TGTGCCAGTAGTATGGGACTAGCGCTTTTCTACGAGCAGTACTTC. Translating gives CASSMGLALFYEQYF.

CDR3 DNA: TGTGCCAGCAGTTTAGGAACAGGGGGTATGGGAAACACCATATATTTT. It encodes CASSLGTGGMGNTIYF. V usage is TRBV6-6 and J usage is TRBJ1-3; TRBD1 matches at 8 bases. Trimming removed 4 bases from V and 4 bases from J; junction bases left unmatched: 9. Looked up from germline, CDR1 is MNHNY and CDR2 is SVGAGI (reference sequence). The CDR3 length is 16 residues.

The chain is built from TRBV6-6 and TRBJ2-3; weak D call: TRBD2 (6 bases). Germline V gives CDR1 MNHNY, CDR2 SVGAGI (reference sequence). Trimming shortened V by 6 bases and J by 0 bases, and 16 bases separated the two germline ends. The CDR3 is made up of 16 amino acids. This CDR3 reads CASRRRVLDSTDTQYF. CDR3 DNA sequence: TGTGCCAGCAGACGGAGGGTGTTGGATAGCACAGATACGCAGTATTTT.

The chain carries TRBV29-1 and TRBJ2-1; 7 positions agree with TRBD2. The CDR3 is made up of 15 amino acids. With V trimmed by 4 bases and J by 10 bases, 16 bases remained unmatched. Germline values: CDR1 SQVTM, CDR2 ANQGSEA. CDR3 sequence: CSVVHRLALSREQFF. CDR3 in DNA: TGCAGCGTTGTCCACAGACTAGCTCTCTCTAGAGAGCAGTTCTTC.

This clone was detected only once. This chain joins TRBV5-1 and TRBJ1-2, with 12 bases that match TRBD1. Germline V gene sequence: CDR1 SGHRS, CDR2 YFSETQ. The CDR3 has 15 amino acids. V was clipped by 4 bases and J by 4 bases; unmatched bases: 5. CDR3 loop: CASSPGTGGSYGYTF. The CDR3 nucleotides read TGCGCCAGCAGCCCAGGGACAGGGGGCTCCTATGGCTACACCTTC.

J is TRBJ2-5 and V is TRBV2, with 7 nucleotides matching TRBD1. The germline V gene has CDR1 SNHLY and CDR2 FYNNEI. Losses at the gene ends were 1 base for V and 5 bases for J; bases not matched to a gene: 1. This CDR3 spans 13 amino acids. The CDR3 DNA sequence: TGTGCCAGCAGTGAAGGCAGGGGGGAGACCCAGTACTTC. Translating gives CASSEGRGETQYF.

In this sample, this clone turned up once. This chain's CDR3 is CASSSYRGTSGRVGETQYF. DNA for the CDR3: TGTGCCAGCAGTTCCTACCGCGGGACTAGCGGGAGGGTGGGAGAGACCCAGTACTTC. V usage is TRBV27 and J usage is TRBJ2-5; the match to TRBD2 covers 16 bases. The germline V gene encodes CDR1 MNHEY and CDR2 SMNVEV (reference sequence). J was trimmed by 4 bases and V by 4 bases; bases with no gene match: 12. CDR3 size: 19 residues.

This chain links TRBV24-1 with TRBJ2-2; D perhaps matches TRBD2 (6 bases). V lost 12 bases and J 3 bases, leaving 19 bases between the germline ends. This CDR3 has 15 residues. Germline-derived CDR1 and CDR2 are KGHDR and SFDVKD. The CDR3 here is CAAGSGRSDTGELFF. The DNA of the CDR3 is TGTGCCGCAGGTTCCGGGAGATCGGACACCGGGGAGCTGTTTTTT.

This clone was recorded only once. The chain is built from TRBV28 and TRBJ2-2; 9 bases are a match to TRBD2. The J segment lost 6 bases and the V segment lost 6 bases, leaving 5 bases of the junction unmatched. CDR1 MDHEN and CDR2 SYDVKM come from the germline V gene. The CDR3 extends over 14 amino acids. CDR3 protein: CASRREGLAGELFF. CDR3 nucleotides: TGTGCCAGCAGGCGGGAGGGCTTAGCCGGGGAGCTGTTTTTT.

V gene TRBV28 combines with J gene TRBJ1-4; possible D gene TRBD1, 5 bases. V lost 3 bases to trimming and J lost 0 bases, with 11 bases between them. CDR3 length equals 16 residues. Germline V CDR1 and CDR2: MDHEN, SYDVKM. CDR3 region: CASSFRDYATNEKLFF. CDR3 sequence (DNA): TGTGCCAGCAGTTTTCGGGACTACGCAACTAATGAAAAACTGTTTTTT.

The gene calls are TRBV30 and TRBJ2-1; the D is unclear. Germline CDR1 and CDR2: GTSNPN and SVGIG (reference sequence). The germline V and J ends were trimmed by 3 bases and 6 bases, with 12 bases remaining between them. The CDR3 covers 13 residues. The CDR3 loop reads CAWRRSTLNEQFF. In DNA form, the CDR3 reads TGTGCCTGGAGGAGGTCAACACTCAATGAGCAGTTCTTC. Full variable domain (outside the CDR3, taken from reference TRBV30 and TRBJ2-1): SQTIHQWPATLVQPVGSPLSLECTVEGTSNPNLYWYRQAAGRGLQLLFYSVGIGQISSEVPQNLSASRPQDRQFILSSKKLLLSDSGFYLCAWRRSTLNEQFFGPGTRLTVL.

The genes are TRBV25-1 and TRBJ2-3, with D maybe TRBD1 (5 bases). From germline, CDR1 is MGHDK and CDR2 SYGVNS. V dropped 3 bases and J dropped 6 bases, with 13 bases sitting between them. The CDR3 runs to 14 residues. The CDR3 coding sequence is TGTGCCAGCAGTGACGGCAGGGCGAGGGATACGCAGTATTTT. It encodes CASSDGRARDTQYF.

This clone occurred once. Here the CDR3 reads CASSELAAPSYNEQFF. The CDR3 coding sequence is TGTGCCAGCAGTGAGTTAGCGGCCCCCTCCTACAATGAGCAGTTCTTC. The chain employs TRBV28 and TRBJ2-1; possible D gene TRBD2, 6 bases. Germline-derived CDR1 and CDR2 are MDHEN and SYDVKM. V was pared by 5 bases and J by 0 bases, with 14 bases between. This CDR3 region has 16 residues.

V and J are TRBV15 and TRBJ1-1; no firm D call. With 5 bases removed from V and 4 bases from J, the gap between germline ends came to 11 bases. CDR1 LNHNV and CDR2 YYDKDF come from the germline V gene (reference sequence). This CDR3 has 13 amino acids. CDR3 nucleotide sequence: TGTGCCACCAGCTCCTCGACGGGCACTGAAGCTTTCTTT. Translation: CATSSSTGTEAFF.

DNA for the CDR3: TGTGCCTGGAGTGTGGGGACAGGGAATTCACCCCTCCACTTT. Translating gives CAWSVGTGNSPLHF. The rearrangement joins TRBV30 to TRBJ1-6, with 9 bases matching TRBD1. V was clipped by 0 bases and J by 7 bases; unmatched bases: 1. There are 14 residues in the CDR3. The germline V gene encodes CDR1 GTSNPN and CDR2 SVGIG (reference sequence).

The CDR3 DNA reads as TGTGCCAGCTCACCACAGGGAGGTGACTACAATGAGCAGTTCTTC. This gives the protein CASSPQGGDYNEQFF. V is TRBV18 and J is TRBJ2-1; D is perhaps TRBD2 (6 bases). V gave up 1 base and J gave up 3 bases, with 10 bases separating them. Germline V gives CDR1 KGHSH, CDR2 LQKENI. This CDR3 is 15 amino acids long. Full variable domain (rest looked up from reference TRBV18 and TRBJ2-1): NAGVMQNPRHLVRRRGQEARLRCSPMKGHSHVYWYRQLPEEGLKFMVYLQKENIIDESGMPKERFSAEFPKEGPSILRIQQVVRGDSAAYFCASSPQGGDYNEQFFGPGTRLTVL.

The chain recombines TRBV13 with TRBJ2-1; 9 bases fit TRBD1. Germline V gene lookup returns CDR1 PRHDT and CDR2 FYEKMQ (reference sequence). The ends lost 5 bases at V and 9 bases at J; junction bases unmatched: 5. The CDR3 length is 13 residues. The CDR3 bases are TGTGCCAGCAGCCCACAGGGGGCGGGTGAGCAGTTCTTC. The encoded protein is CASSPQGAGEQFF.